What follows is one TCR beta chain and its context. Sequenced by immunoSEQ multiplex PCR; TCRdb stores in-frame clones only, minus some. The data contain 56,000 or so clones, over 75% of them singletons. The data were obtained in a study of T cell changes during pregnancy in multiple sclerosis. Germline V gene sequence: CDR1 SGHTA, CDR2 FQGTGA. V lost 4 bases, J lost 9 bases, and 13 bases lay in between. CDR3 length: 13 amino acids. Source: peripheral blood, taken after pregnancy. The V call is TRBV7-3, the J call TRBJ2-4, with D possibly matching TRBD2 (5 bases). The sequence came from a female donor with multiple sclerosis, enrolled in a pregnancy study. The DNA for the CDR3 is TGTGCCAGCAGCTCCTCACCCGAGGGCATTCAGTACTTC. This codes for CASSSSPEGIQYF.